This section outlines one T cell receptor (beta chain) sequence together with its context. Its antigen is undetermined. The data are from a study of blood T cells in healthy people across ages. Study-wide findings and caveats: Age brought a roughly linear fall in TCR beta diversity measured per million T cells. Because sorting was not performed, PBMCs prevented conclusive naive versus antigen-experienced comparison. Because donor CMV status was unknown, expanded clonotype changes were possibly confounded.

A sample-barcoded 5' primer and a J-beta primer mix were used in a second PCR of roughly 7 to 12 cycles. TCRdb re-derived calls from the 5' RACE reads in MiXCR, one entry per CDR3 protein. The sample carries roughly 800,000 distinct CDR3 sequences, about 53% recorded once. This CDR3 has 15 amino acids. Looked up from germline, CDR1 is LGHNA and CDR2 is YNFKEQ. The V end was cut by 2 bases, the J end by 6 bases, with 16 bases between. The chain links TRBV4-2 to TRBJ1-1; no clear D. Sequenced: blood. The receptor comes from an older man in good health. The CDR3 DNA is TGTGCCAGCAGCCAACCCCCGAGCGCCGGCGCTGAAGCTTTCTTT. Encoded protein: CASSQPPSAGAEAFF.